These 25 T cell receptor beta chains were all obtained from the same sample, sequenced in a study of chemoradiotherapy in HPV16-positive cancers (dated by TCRdb to between 2021 and 2024). Libraries came from the immunoSEQ multiplex PCR assay. TCRdb provides this immuneACCESS table in a form limited to in-frame rearrangements. Some clones are lacking; in checked studies, under half of them reflect an unresolved V gene, and why the rest are absent is not known. The sample contains about 14,000 clones, 60% to 75% of them found a single time. 10% of the sample lies in the top ten. Sampling was carried out from a patient who underwent chemoradiotherapy. Receptor source: a human donor with HPV-associated anogenital cancer.

This sequence joins TRBV23-1 and TRBJ2-7; 11 bases are shared with TRBD1. TRBV23-1 is reported as an ORF; its role is uncertain. Unmatched junction bases numbered 9, after V lost 0 bases and J lost 5 bases. The CDR3 totals 17 residues. CDR3 amino acids: CASSQSCGQGAVDEQYF. The DNA of the CDR3 is TGCGCCAGCAGTCAATCGTGTGGACAGGGGGCTGTGGACGAGCAGTACTTC.

The chain uses TRBV6-5 and TRBJ2-1; 8 bases fit TRBD1. Looked up from germline, CDR1 is MNHEY and CDR2 is SVGAGI. The CDR3 totals 12 residues. The V gene end was trimmed by 5 bases and the J gene end by 7 bases; junction bases not matched to a gene: 1. In nucleotides, the CDR3 is TGTGCCAGCAGTCGGACAGGGAATGAGCAGTTCTTC. This sequence encodes CASSRTGNEQFF.

The CDR3 DNA is TGCGCCAGCAGCGATGGGACTAGCGGGAGGGCGGATACGCAGTATTTT. Translated: CASSDGTSGRADTQYF. The V call is TRBV5-1, the J call TRBJ2-3, with 16 bases lining up with TRBD2. With V trimmed by 4 bases and J by 6 bases, 5 bases remained unmatched. This CDR3 has 16 residues. Germline-derived CDR1 and CDR2 are SGHRS and YFSETQ.

This chain connects TRBV6-5 to TRBJ1-3; a possible D gene is TRBD1 (6 bases). V was shortened by 6 bases and J by 0 bases, with 9 bases between the two germline ends. CDR1 is MNHEY, CDR2 SVGAGI, per germline. CDR3 size: 14 residues. The CDR3 reads CASRGTLSGNTIYF. The CDR3 coding sequence is TGTGCCAGCAGGGGGACACTCTCTGGAAACACCATATATTTT.

J is TRBJ1-2 and V is TRBV30; D call uncertain. V was trimmed by 3 bases and J by 4 bases, leaving 12 bases between them. The CDR3 sequence is 13 residues long. Germline V gene data show CDR1 as GTSNPN and CDR2 as SVGIG (reference sequence). The CDR3 DNA follows: TGTGCCTGGAGGGCCCCGGTCGTCTATGGCTACACCTTC. Protein sequence: CAWRAPVVYGYTF.

The J gene is TRBJ1-1, the V gene TRBV7-9, with TRBD1 as a possible D gene (5 bases). Deletions cut 2 bases from V and 6 bases from J, with 13 bases between. The CDR3 has 14 amino acids. The germline gives CDR1 SEHNR, CDR2 FQNEAQ (reference sequence). The CDR3 here is CASSLSGLGSEAFF. CDR3 bases: TGTGCCAGCAGCTTATCGGGGCTCGGGTCTGAAGCTTTCTTT.

There are a few counts of this clone. J is TRBJ1-2 and V is TRBV28, with D perhaps matching TRBD1 (5 bases). V was trimmed by 7 bases and J by 4 bases, leaving 19 bases between them. The CDR3 is made up of 15 amino acids. The germline V gene encodes CDR1 MDHEN and CDR2 SYDVKM. The CDR3 sequence: CASTLAGPEGYGYTF. Written as DNA, the CDR3 is TGTGCCAGCACCCTAGCGGGGCCAGAGGGCTATGGCTACACCTTC.

The CDR3 loop is CASGHSDTIYF. CDR3 bases: TGTGCCAGCGGTCACAGTGACACCATATATTTT. The V call is TRBV11-2, the J call TRBJ1-3; no clear D. Trimming shortened V by 8 bases and J by 8 bases, and 10 bases separated the two germline ends. Germline V gene data show CDR1 as SGHAT and CDR2 as FQNNGV. This CDR3 region has 11 residues.

V is TRBV11-2 and J is TRBJ2-7, with D unclear. The germline V gene has CDR1 SGHAT and CDR2 FQNNGV. This CDR3 contains 14 residues. V was cut by 5 bases and J by 6 bases, with 17 bases left in between. CDR3 DNA sequence: TGTGCCAGCAGCCCTTTTACCCCGGCACTCGAGCAGTACTTC. It encodes CASSPFTPALEQYF.

The rearrangement uses TRBV2 and TRBJ1-5, with D tentatively TRBD1 (6 bases). Germline V CDR1 and CDR2: SNHLY, FYNNEI. Trimming left V 8 bases short and J 5 bases short, with 13 bases between. The CDR3 loop spans 13 amino acids. The CDR3 nucleotides read TGTGCCAGCTCGGTAGGGGGGGATCAGCCCCAGCATTTT. This encodes CASSVGGDQPQHF.

Details on this clone: At the DNA level, this CDR3 is encoded by other sequences in the same sample as well. The chain has TRBV2 and TRBJ2-4; 8 bases agree with TRBD2. The CDR3 is made up of 15 amino acids. V shed 6 bases and J 7 bases; nucleotides not matched to a gene: 11. The germline V gene encodes CDR1 SNHLY and CDR2 FYNNEI. The DNA of the CDR3 is TGTGCCAGCAGAGATCTCGGGACTAGTGATAACATTCAGTACTTC. It codes for CASRDLGTSDNIQYF.

The chain links TRBV5-4 to TRBJ2-7, with D possibly TRBD2 on 6 matching bases. V lost 0 bases and J lost 2, with 15 bases in between. The CDR3 has 16 residues. The germline CDR1 and CDR2 sequences are SGHNT and YYREEE (reference sequence). The chain's CDR3 is CASSLGGRGNPYEQYF. CDR3 sequence (DNA): TGTGCCAGCAGCTTGGGAGGTCGGGGGAACCCCTACGAGCAGTACTTC.

The genes are TRBV4-2 and TRBJ2-5; D may correspond to TRBD1 or TRBD2 (5 bases each). The CDR3 is made up of 19 amino acids. The V gene lost 0 bases and the J gene lost 1 base, with 21 bases spanning the gap. CDR1 is LGHNA and CDR2 is YNFKEQ in the germline V gene. CDR3: CASSQDGLARDLIQETQYF. In DNA, the CDR3 is TGTGCCAGCAGCCAAGACGGCCTGGCCCGGGACCTAATCCAAGAGACCCAGTACTTC.

The J gene is TRBJ2-3, the V gene TRBV6-4, with 8 nucleotides matching TRBD2. The CDR3 extends over 14 amino acids. V shed 6 bases and J 4 bases; nucleotides not matched to a gene: 6. CDR1 MRHNA and CDR2 SNTAGT come from the germline V gene. In nucleotides, the CDR3 is TGTGCCAGCAGCGAAGCGGGAGTAGCAGATACGCAGTATTTT. It is translated as CASSEAGVADTQYF.

The sample holds a few counts of this clone. The rearrangement joins TRBV5-4 to TRBJ2-3; maybe TRBD2 (6 bases). Germline lookup yields CDR1 SGHNT and CDR2 YYREEE (reference sequence). Trimming shortened V by 5 bases and J by 0 bases, and 10 bases separated the two germline ends. This CDR3 comprises 14 residues. CDR3 sequence (DNA): TGTGCCAGCAGGACCGGGAGAAGCACAGATACGCAGTATTTT. Translated: CASRTGRSTDTQYF. Full variable domain (remainder filled in from reference TRBV5-4 and TRBJ2-3): ETGVTQSPTHLIKTRGQQVTLRCSSQSGHNTVSWYQQALGQGPQFIFQYYREEENGRGNFPPRFSGLQFPNYSSELNVNALELDDSALYLCASRTGRSTDTQYFGPGTRLTVL.

This clone occurred once. The genes are TRBV6-1 and TRBJ2-1; possibly TRBD2 for D (5 bases). The CDR3 consists of 17 residues. Trimming took off 3 bases at V and 0 bases at J, with 15 bases between the two ends. Germline V gene data show CDR1 as MNHNS and CDR2 as SASEGT. The CDR3 bases are TGTGCCAGCAGTGAGGACTCAGCACTCAGCTCCTACAATGAGCAGTTCTTC. This encodes CASSEDSALSSYNEQFF.

The CDR3 nucleotides read TGTGCCAGCAGCTCAACTAGCGGTGGGGGCAAAAACATTCAGTACTTC. Its translation is CASSSTSGGGKNIQYF. The chain couples TRBV5-4 to TRBJ2-4; 8 bases are a match to TRBD2. Germline trimming cut 3 bases from V and 3 bases from J; bases unmatched to any gene: 8. CDR1 and CDR2 (germline): SGHNT, YYREEE (reference sequence). The CDR3 is 16 residues long.

This rearrangement joins TRBV28 to TRBJ1-3, with D uncertain. This CDR3 is 14 amino acids long. V lost 7 bases and J 1 base, leaving 11 bases between the germline ends. Per the germline V gene, CDR1 is MDHEN and CDR2 is SYDVKM. The CDR3 spells CASTPTTSGNTIYF. The CDR3 DNA follows: TGTGCCAGCACCCCTACGACTTCTGGAAACACCATATATTTT.

The V gene is TRBV13, the J gene TRBJ2-5; D is perhaps TRBD1 (6 bases). This CDR3 is 15 amino acids long. Trimming cost V 5 bases and J 4 bases, with 17 bases left between them. Germline V gene sequence: CDR1 PRHDT, CDR2 FYEKMQ (reference sequence). The CDR3 sequence is CASSTPQGTIETQYF. In DNA form, the CDR3 reads TGTGCCAGCAGCACGCCACAGGGAACGATAGAGACCCAGTACTTC.

This clone has more than one count but fewer than ten. V and J are TRBV6-1 and TRBJ1-5; maybe TRBD1 (5 bases). V lost 3 bases and J 9 bases, leaving 15 bases between the germline ends. The CDR3 length is 14 residues. From germline, CDR1 is MNHNS and CDR2 SASEGT. This CDR3 is CASSDGGGAGPQHF. The CDR3 DNA sequence: TGTGCCAGCAGTGACGGCGGCGGGGCAGGGCCCCAGCATTTT.

The genes are TRBV7-6 and TRBJ2-7; 7 bases are a match to TRBD2. Unmatched junction bases numbered 12, after V lost 1 base and J lost 6 bases. The length of the CDR3 is 16 residues. Germline CDR1 and CDR2: SGHVS and FNYEAQ. The CDR3 DNA follows: TGTGCCAGCAGCTTAGATTTCCGCGGGAGAGGGGTCGAGCAGTACTTC. It is translated as CASSLDFRGRGVEQYF.

The chain combines TRBV7-6 with TRBJ1-2, with D maybe TRBD1 (5 bases). This CDR3 is 18 amino acids long. Germline CDR1 and CDR2: SGHVS and FNYEAQ. V gave up 4 bases and J gave up 3 bases, with 24 bases separating them. CDR3 sequence: CASSSAGYSRGPYYGYTF. CDR3 DNA: TGTGCCAGCAGCTCCGCGGGGTACAGCCGGGGACCCTACTATGGCTACACCTTC.

The CDR3 region has the DNA TGTGCCAGCAGCTTGGCCCGAGTCGGGGAGCTGTTTTTT. Its translation is CASSLARVGELFF. V is TRBV5-5 and J is TRBJ2-2, with D hard to call. V dropped 0 bases and J dropped 7 bases, with 7 bases sitting between them. The V gene's germline CDR1 is SGHKS and CDR2 YYEKEE (reference sequence). This CDR3 spans 13 amino acids.

The chain links TRBV15 to TRBJ2-5; no reliable D call. Germline V gives CDR1 LNHNV, CDR2 YYDKDF (reference sequence). V lost 5 bases and J 5 bases, leaving 18 bases between the germline ends. This CDR3 is 15 amino acids long. The CDR3 coding sequence is TGTGCCACCAGCGATCGGGCTCTATCATCGGAGACCCAGTACTTC. This gives the protein CATSDRALSSETQYF.

In its sample, this clone is medium-sized. The chain recombines TRBV2 with TRBJ2-7, with 11 positions matching TRBD2. V was pared by 7 bases and J by 4 bases, with 3 bases of the junction left unmatched. The CDR3 has 13 residues. Germline loops: CDR1 SNHLY, CDR2 FYNNEI. The CDR3 DNA reads as TGTGCCAGCACCGGGACTAGCGGTTACGAGCAGTACTTC. This gives the protein CASTGTSGYEQYF.